This TCR beta chain was captured by sequencing in a study of cytomegalovirus exposure and HLA in healthy donors. General study points: One later analysis, an examination of the 120 validation repertoires, found that first-cohort TCR clusters tended to co-occur in them.

Using immunoSEQ multiplex PCR, the repertoire was profiled, and TCRdb retains in-frame clones only, with some absent. There are roughly 250,000 clones in the sample; around 87% occur only once, and 0.37% lies in the top ten. Notes on this clone: Its specificity is unknown.

The CDR3 has 16 residues. Germline-derived CDR1 and CDR2 are LGHNA and YSLEER. V shed 0 bases and J shed 2 bases, with 10 bases lying between them. This TCR came from a woman aged 18-35 years in good health and CMV-seronegative. What was sequenced was PBMCs. V and J are TRBV4-3 and TRBJ2-2; D not resolved. The DNA of the CDR3 is TGCGCCAGCAGCCAAGAGAGGTTTATTAACACCGGGGAGCTGTTTTTT. Residues: CASSQERFINTGELFF.